This passage covers 7 T cell receptor beta chains from one sample sequenced in a study of T cells in Graves' hyperthyroidism and ophthalmopathy (dated by TCRdb to between 2018 and 2021). Library generation was performed with multiplex PCR. The listed sequencing device is Illumina HiSeq 2000. Amplification of TCR beta CDR3 regions was carried out from RNA transcripts. The first round of RT-PCR for the TCR CDR3 was performed with the HTBI primer set and the Qiagen OneStep RT-PCR kit. The raw public reads went through TCRdb reprocessing: fastp at Q25, MiXCR clone calling, in-frame beta chains kept. Under each unique CDR3 protein, matching rows form one entry showing the most common genes and DNA. In this sample the table shows 470,000 or so distinct CDR3 sequences, roughly 20% of which occur a single time. The ten largest account for around a quarter of the sample. The specimen sequenced was blood. These receptors came from a man aged 18 to 29 with Graves' hyperthyroidism.

This clonotype was counted only a few times. This chain uses TRBV30 with TRBJ2-7; D unresolved. The V gene lost 2 bases and the J gene lost 4 bases, with 12 bases spanning the gap. CDR3 length: 13 residues. CDR1 is GTSNPN and CDR2 is SVGIG in the germline V gene (reference sequence). This chain's CDR3 is CAWSPGLLYEQYF. CDR3 bases: TGTGCCTGGAGTCCTGGTCTGCTTTACGAGCAGTACTTC.

This clonotype was counted many times. The CDR3 DNA follows: TGTGCCAGCAGTTTTGGGGGATGCGGGGCTTGTCGCACCGGGGAGCTGTTTTTT. Translating gives CASSFGGCGACRTGELFF. This chain connects TRBV27 to TRBJ2-2, with a weak D call TRBD2 (6 bases). The V and J ends lost 3 bases and 4 bases respectively, with 21 bases between them. In germline, CDR1 is MNHEY, CDR2 SMNVEV (reference sequence). The CDR3 sequence is 18 residues long.

The chain uses TRBV2 and TRBJ2-7, with a tentative D call TRBD1 (5 bases). This CDR3 region has 15 residues. Between the trimmed V and J ends, which lost 7 bases and 4 bases, there was a span of 20 bases. Germline CDR1 SNHLY, CDR2 FYNNEI. Here the CDR3 DNA reads TGTGCCAGCAAGGGGCCGATCCGAGAATTATACGAGCAGTACTTC. This sequence encodes CASKGPIRELYEQYF.

This clonotype turned up a few times. The chain joins TRBV3-1 to TRBJ1-3; D unresolved. Germline V gene sequence: CDR1 LGHDT, CDR2 YNNKEL (reference sequence). Trimming cost V 2 bases and J 0 bases, with 5 bases left between them. The CDR3 length is 14 residues. CDR3 residues: CASSQQASGNTIYF. The CDR3 region has the DNA TGTGCCAGCAGCCAACAAGCCTCTGGAAACACCATATATTTT.

This clonotype came up many times. This chain links TRBV30 with TRBJ1-5; no firm D call. V lost 2 bases and J lost 10, with 18 bases in between. CDR1 GTSNPN and CDR2 SVGIG come from the germline V gene (reference sequence). CDR3 length: 14 amino acids. The CDR3 region is CAWSYSSARSPQHF. The CDR3 DNA sequence: TGTGCCTGGAGTTATAGTTCCGCGAGATCCCCCCAGCATTTT.

This clonotype was detected ten times or more. The chain joins TRBV6-2 or TRBV6-3 to TRBJ1-1, with TRBD1 matching 7 bases. The length of the CDR3 is 14 residues. Germline lookup yields CDR1 MNHEY and CDR2 SVGEGT. J gave up 7 bases and V 6 bases, and 11 bases lay outside the gene matches. CDR3: CASSVTGVSGEAFF. The CDR3 DNA reads as TGTGCCAGCAGCGTAACAGGGGTGTCAGGTGAAGCTTTCTTT.

In regard to this clonotype: At one of its ends the junction is not consistent with the germline gene, which may arise from a read error. The V gene is TRBV10-3, the J gene TRBJ2-5; TRBD2 agrees at 11 bases. This CDR3 contains 17 residues. Germline loops: CDR1 ENHRY, CDR2 SYGVKD. The CDR3 nucleotides read TGTGCCACCAGTGATCCGGGACCGGGACTAGCGGCGGAGACCCAGTACTTC. Translation: CATSDPGPGLAAETQYF.